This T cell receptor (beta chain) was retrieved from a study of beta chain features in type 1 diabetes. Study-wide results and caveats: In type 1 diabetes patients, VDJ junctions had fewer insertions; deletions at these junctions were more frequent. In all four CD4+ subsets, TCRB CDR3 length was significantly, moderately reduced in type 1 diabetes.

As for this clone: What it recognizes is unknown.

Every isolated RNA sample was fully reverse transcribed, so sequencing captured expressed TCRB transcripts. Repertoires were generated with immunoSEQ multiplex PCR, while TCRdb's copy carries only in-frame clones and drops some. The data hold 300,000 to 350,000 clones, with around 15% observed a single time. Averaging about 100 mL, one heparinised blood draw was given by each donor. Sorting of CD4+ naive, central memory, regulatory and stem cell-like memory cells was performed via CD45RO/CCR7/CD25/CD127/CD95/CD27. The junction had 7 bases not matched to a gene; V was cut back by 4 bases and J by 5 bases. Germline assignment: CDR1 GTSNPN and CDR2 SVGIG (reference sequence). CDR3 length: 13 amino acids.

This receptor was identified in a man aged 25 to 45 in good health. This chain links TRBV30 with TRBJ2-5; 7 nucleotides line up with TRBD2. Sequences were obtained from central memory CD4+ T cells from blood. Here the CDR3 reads CAWTIRRGETQYF. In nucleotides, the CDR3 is TGTGCCTGGACCATTAGGCGGGGGGAGACCCAGTACTTC. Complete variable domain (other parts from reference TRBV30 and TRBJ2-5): SQTIHQWPATLVQPVGSPLSLECTVEGTSNPNLYWYRQAAGRGLQLLFYSVGIGQISSEVPQNLSASRPQDRQFILSSKKLLLSDSGFYLCAWTIRRGETQYFGPGTRLLVL.